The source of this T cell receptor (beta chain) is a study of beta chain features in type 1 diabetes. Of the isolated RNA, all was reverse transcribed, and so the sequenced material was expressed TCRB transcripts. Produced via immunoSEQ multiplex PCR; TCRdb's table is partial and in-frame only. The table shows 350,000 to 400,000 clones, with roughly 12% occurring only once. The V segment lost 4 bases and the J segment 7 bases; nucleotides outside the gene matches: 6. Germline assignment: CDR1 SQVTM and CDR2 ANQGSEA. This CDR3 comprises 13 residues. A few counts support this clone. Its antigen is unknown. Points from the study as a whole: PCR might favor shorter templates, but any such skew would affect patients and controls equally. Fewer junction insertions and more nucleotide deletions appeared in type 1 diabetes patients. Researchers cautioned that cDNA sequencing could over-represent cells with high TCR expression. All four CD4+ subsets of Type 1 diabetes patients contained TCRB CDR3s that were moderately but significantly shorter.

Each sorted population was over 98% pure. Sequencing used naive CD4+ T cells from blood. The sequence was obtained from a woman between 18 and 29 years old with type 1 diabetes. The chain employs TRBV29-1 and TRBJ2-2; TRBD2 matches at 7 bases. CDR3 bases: TGCAGCGTTGGGGAGGGGCCCCTCGGGGAGCTGTTTTTT. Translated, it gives CSVGEGPLGELFF.